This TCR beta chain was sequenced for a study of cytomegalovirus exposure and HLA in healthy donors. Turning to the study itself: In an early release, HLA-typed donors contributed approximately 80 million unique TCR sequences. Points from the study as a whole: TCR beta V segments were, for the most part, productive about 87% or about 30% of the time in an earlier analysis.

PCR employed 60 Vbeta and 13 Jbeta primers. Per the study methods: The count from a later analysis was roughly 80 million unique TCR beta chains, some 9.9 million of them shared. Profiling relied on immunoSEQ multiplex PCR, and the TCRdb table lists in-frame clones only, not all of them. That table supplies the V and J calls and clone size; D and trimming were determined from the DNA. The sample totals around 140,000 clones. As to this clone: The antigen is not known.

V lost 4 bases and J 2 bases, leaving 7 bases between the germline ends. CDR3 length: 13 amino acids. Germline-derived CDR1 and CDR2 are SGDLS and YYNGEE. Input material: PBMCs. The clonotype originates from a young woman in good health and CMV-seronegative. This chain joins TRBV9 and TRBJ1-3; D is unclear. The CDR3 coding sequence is TGTGCCAGCAGCCTGACAACTGGAAACACCATATATTTT. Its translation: CASSLTTGNTIYF.